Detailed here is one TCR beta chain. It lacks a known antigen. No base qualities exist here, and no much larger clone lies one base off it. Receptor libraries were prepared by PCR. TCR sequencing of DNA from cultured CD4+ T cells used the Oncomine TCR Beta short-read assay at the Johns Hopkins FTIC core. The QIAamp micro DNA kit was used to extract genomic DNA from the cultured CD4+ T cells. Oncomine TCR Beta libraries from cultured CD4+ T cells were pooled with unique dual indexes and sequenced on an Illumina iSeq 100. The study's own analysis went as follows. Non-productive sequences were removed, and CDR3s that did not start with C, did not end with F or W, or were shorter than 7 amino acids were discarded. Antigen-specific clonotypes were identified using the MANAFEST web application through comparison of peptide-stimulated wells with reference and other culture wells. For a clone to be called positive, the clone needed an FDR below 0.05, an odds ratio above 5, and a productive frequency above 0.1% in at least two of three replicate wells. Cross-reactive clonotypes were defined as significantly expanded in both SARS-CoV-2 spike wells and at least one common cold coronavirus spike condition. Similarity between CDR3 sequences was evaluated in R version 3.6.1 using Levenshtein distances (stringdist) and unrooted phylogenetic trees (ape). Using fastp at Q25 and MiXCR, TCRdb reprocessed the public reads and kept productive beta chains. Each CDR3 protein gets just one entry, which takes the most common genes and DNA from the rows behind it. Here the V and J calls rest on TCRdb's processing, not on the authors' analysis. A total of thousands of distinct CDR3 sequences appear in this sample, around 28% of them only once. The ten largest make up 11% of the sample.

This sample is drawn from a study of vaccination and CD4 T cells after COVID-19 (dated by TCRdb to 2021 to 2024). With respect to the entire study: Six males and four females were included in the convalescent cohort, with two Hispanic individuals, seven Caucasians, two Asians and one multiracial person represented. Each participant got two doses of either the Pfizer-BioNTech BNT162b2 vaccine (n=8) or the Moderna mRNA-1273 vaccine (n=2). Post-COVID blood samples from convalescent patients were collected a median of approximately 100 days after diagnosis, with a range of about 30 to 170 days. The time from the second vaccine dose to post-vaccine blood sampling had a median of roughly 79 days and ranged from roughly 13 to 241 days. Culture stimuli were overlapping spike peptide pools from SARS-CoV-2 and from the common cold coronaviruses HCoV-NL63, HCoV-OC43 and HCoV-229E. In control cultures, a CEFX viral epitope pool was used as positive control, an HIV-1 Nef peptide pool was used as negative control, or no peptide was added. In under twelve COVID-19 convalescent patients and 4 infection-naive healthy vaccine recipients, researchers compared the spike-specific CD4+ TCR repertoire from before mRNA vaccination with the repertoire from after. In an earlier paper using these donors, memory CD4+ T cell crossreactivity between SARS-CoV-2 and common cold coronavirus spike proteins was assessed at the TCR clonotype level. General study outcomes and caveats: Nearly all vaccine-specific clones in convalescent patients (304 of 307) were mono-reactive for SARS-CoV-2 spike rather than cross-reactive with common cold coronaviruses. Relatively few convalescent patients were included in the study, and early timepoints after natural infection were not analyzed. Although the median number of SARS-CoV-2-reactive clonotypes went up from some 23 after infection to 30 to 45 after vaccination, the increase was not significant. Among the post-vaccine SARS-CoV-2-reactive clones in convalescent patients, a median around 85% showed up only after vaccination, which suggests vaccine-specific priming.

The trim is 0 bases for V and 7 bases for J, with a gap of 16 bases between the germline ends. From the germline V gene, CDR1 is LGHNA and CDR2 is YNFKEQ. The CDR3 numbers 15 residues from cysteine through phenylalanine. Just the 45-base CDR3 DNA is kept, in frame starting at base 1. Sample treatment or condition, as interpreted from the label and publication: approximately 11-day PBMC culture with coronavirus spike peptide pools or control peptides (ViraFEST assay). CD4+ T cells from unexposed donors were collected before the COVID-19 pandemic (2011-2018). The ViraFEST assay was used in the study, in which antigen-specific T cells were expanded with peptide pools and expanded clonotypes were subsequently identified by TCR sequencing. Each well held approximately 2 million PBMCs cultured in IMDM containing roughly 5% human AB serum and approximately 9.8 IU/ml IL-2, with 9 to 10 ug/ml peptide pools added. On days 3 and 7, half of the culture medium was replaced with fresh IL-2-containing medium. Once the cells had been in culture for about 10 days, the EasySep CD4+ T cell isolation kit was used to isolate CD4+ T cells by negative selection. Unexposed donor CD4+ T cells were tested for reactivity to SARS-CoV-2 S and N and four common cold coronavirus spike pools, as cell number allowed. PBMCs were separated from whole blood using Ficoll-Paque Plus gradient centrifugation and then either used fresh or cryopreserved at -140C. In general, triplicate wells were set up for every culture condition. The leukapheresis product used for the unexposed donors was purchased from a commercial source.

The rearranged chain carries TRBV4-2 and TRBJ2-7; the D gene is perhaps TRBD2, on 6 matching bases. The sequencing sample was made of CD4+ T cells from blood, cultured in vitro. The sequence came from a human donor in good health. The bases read TGTGCCAGCAGCCAAGATTTCTCGGGAGTAAAAGAGCAGTACTTC. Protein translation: CASSQDFSGVKEQYF.